Shown below are 3 T cell receptor beta chains from a single sample sequenced in a study of shared clonotypes between healthy human individuals (dated by TCRdb to 2020 to 2022). The protocol used for the library was the immunoSEQ multiplex PCR assay. Here the immuneACCESS table is served through TCRdb, limited to in-frame sequences with V and J called. Missing clones are a known gap in these copies; in checked studies unresolved V genes cover under half, and the rest lacks a known reason. For this sample there are approximately 2.4 million clones; approximately 94% appear just once. Of the sample, 0.1% to 0.15% is held by the ten largest clones. Material for sequencing was naive CD4+ T cells sorted from blood. The sample's cell subset or site label, decoded: CD45RA+ positively selected. The source of these receptors is a man younger than 35 in good health.

Concerning this clone: The junction and the germline gene differ at one end; a read error may be behind it. This chain uses TRBV5-1 with TRBJ1-2; possible D gene TRBD1, 6 bases. The germline V gene encodes CDR1 SGHRS and CDR2 YFSETQ. The CDR3 contains 16 residues. The CDR3 nucleotides are TGCGCCAACAGCTCGAACGGGGGGCACCCCAACTATGGCTACACCTTC. Its translation is CANSSNGGHPNYGYTF.

Of note for this clone: The sample contains more than one DNA sequence encoding this CDR3. The chain uses TRBV25-1 and TRBJ2-7; D ambiguous. CDR3 length equals 11 residues. Germline V gives CDR1 MGHDK, CDR2 SYGVNS. The V and J ends lost 3 bases and 3 bases respectively, with 3 bases between them. The CDR3 sequence: CASSDLYEQYF. The CDR3 DNA is TGTGCCAGCAGTGACCTCTACGAGCAGTACTTC.

The rearrangement joins TRBV2 to TRBJ2-3, with D possibly being TRBD1 (6 bases). The CDR3 extends over 14 amino acids. Germline values: CDR1 SNHLY, CDR2 FYNNEI. Trimming left V 6 bases short and J 0 bases short, with 10 bases between. CDR3 in amino acids: CASRTDRSTDTQYF. The CDR3 DNA is TGTGCCAGCAGAACCGACAGGAGCACAGATACGCAGTATTTT.